This T cell receptor (beta chain) was identified in a study of T cells in localized non-small cell lung cancer. Trimming removed 3 bases from V and 0 bases from J, with 10 bases in between. This CDR3 contains 15 residues. Germline V gene lookup returns CDR1 SGHNT and CDR2 YYREEE (reference sequence). Method: immunoSEQ multiplex PCR; TCRdb's copy keeps in-frame clones and lacks some. The sample holds about 77,000 clones, approximately 90% seen once. The sequence was collected from a woman aged 35 to 69 with stage I squamous cell lung carcinoma. The rearrangement links TRBV5-4 to TRBJ2-1, with D unclear. The material was peripheral blood, obtained before any cancer treatment. In DNA form, the CDR3 reads TGTGCCAGCAGCTCACCGGTGAGCTCCTACAATGAGCAGTTCTTC. As protein: CASSSPVSSYNEQFF. The whole variable domain, remainder taken from reference TRBV5-4 and TRBJ2-1, is ETGVTQSPTHLIKTRGQQVTLRCSSQSGHNTVSWYQQALGQGPQFIFQYYREEENGRGNFPPRFSGLQFPNYSSELNVNALELDDSALYLCASSSPVSSYNEQFFGPGTRLTVL.